What follows describes a single T cell receptor (beta chain). The target of this receptor is not known. The input lacks base qualities; no much larger clone sits a single base away. Spanning cysteine to phenylalanine, the CDR3 consists of 15 amino acids. The entry retains the CDR3 DNA only, 45 bases that are in frame from base 1. The germline V gene (reference sequence) gives CDR1 as MNHNY and CDR2 as SVGAGI. V and J are truncated by 0 bases and 2 bases respectively, leaving an intervening sequence of 10 bases. Whole blood was collected in K2EDTA tubes by collaborating institutions according to the institutions' own protocols. Collaborator samples were shipped for TCRbeta analysis as frozen whole blood, isolated PBMCs, or DNA extracted from either sample type. TCRbeta CDR3 regions were amplified from genomic DNA using the immunoSEQ Assay, a bias-controlled multiplex PCR. On the authors' methods: Nucleated cell counts per sample were estimated from amplification of reference gene primers within the assay. To quantify the absolute abundance of each unique TCRbeta CDR3 rearrangement, sequence reads were collapsed and filtered. For each sample, productive Simpson clonality was calculated as the square root of Simpson's diversity index over productive rearrangements. Sourced from immuneACCESS, this table was stored by TCRdb with only in-frame sequences that have V and J called. A share of the clones is absent; for the studies checked, an unresolved V gene accounts for under half, and the remainder has no known explanation. The DNA gave D and trimming, while V, J and clone size come from that table. The sample records around 60,000 clones, 88% of which are singletons. Clones ranked in the top ten supply 3.9% of the sample.

This specimen belongs to a study of blood T cell repertoires in COVID-19 (TCRdb year 2020). Background on the whole study: Collaborator samples came from the United States, Italy and Spain and covered acute and convalescent phases of COVID-19. A freely available public database, intended as a resource for researchers studying the immune response to SARS-CoV-2, is where the repertoires were released. Samples came from the ongoing ImmuneRACE study (first 160 participants) plus 1,254 subjects from 6 global collaborators. The prospective study material was composed of cDNA or gDNA derived from T cells, B-cell-depleted T cells, or PBMCs. HLA class I and class II types, where available, came from metadata supplied by the sample provider rather than from assay-based typing. Subjects who had been exposed to COVID-19, were actively infected with it, or had recovered from it provided the deeply sampled blood TCRbeta repertoires that made up the dataset. Nearly every sample came with metadata listing a de-identified subject ID, COVID-19 status, age in years and sex.

Here is what the overall study found, with its caveats: The amount of clinical and demographic metadata varied by source and participant and was provided uncurated.

The TCR originated in a human donor in a cohort sampled during active COVID-19. The sample was peripheral blood. The chain joins TRBV6-6 to TRBJ1-1; the D gene is perhaps TRBD1, from 6 matching bases. The CDR3 amino acid sequence is: CASSYSGQPNTEAFF. The nucleotide sequence reads as follows: TGTGCCAGCAGTTACTCTGGACAGCCCAACACTGAAGCTTTCTTT.